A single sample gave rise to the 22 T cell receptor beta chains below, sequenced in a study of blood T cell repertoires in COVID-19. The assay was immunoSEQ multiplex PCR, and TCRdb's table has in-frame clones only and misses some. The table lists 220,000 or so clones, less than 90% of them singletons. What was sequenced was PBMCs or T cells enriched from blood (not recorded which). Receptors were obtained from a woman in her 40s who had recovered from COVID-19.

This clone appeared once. The DNA for the CDR3 is TGTGCCAGCAGCTTAGGAAGCGGGAGTCGGCCCGGGGAGCTGTTTTTT. Amino acid sequence: CASSLGSGSRPGELFF. This rearrangement joins TRBV11-3 to TRBJ2-2; 8 bases agree with TRBD2. The CDR3 has 16 residues. The V and J ends lost 1 base and 6 bases, in that order; junction bases with no gene match: 7. Germline V gene sequence: CDR1 SGHNT, CDR2 YENEEA.

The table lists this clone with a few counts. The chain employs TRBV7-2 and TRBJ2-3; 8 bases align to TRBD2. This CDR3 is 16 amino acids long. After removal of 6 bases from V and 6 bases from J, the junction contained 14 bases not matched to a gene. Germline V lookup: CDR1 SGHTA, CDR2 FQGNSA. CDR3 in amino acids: CASSPRSGSRADTQYF. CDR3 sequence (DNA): TGTGCCAGCAGTCCTAGGAGCGGGAGTAGGGCGGATACGCAGTATTTT.

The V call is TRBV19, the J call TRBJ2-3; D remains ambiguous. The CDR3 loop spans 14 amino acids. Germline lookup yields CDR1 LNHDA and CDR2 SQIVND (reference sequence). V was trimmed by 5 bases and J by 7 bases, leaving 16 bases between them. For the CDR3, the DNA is TGTGCCAGTAGTCCCACGCTTCCTGCGTATACGCAGTATTTT. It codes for CASSPTLPAYTQYF.

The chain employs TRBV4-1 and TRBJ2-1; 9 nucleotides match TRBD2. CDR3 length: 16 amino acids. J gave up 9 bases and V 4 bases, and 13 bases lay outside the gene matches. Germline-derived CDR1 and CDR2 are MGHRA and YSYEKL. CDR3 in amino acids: CASSLSGRKVGGEQFF. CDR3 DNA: TGCGCCAGCAGCCTAAGCGGGAGGAAGGTCGGCGGTGAGCAGTTCTTC.

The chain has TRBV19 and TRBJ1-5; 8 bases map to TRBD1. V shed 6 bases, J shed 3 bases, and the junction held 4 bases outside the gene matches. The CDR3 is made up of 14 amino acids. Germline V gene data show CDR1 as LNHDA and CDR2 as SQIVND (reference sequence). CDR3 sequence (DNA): TGTGCCAGTAGCCCGGGACAGGACAATCAGCCCCAGCATTTT. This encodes CASSPGQDNQPQHF.

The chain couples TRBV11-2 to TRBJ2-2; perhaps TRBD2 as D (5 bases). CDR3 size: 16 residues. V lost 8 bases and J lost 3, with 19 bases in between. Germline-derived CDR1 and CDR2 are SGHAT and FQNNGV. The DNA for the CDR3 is TGTGCCAGCGAAAGCGGTCTAGCACATTACACCGGGGAGCTGTTTTTT. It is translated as CASESGLAHYTGELFF.

CDR3: CASSLIRAVPYNEQFF. Written as DNA, the CDR3 is TGTGCCAGCAGCCTTATTCGAGCTGTCCCCTACAATGAGCAGTTCTTC. The chain is built from TRBV7-2 and TRBJ2-1; D unclear. The CDR3 runs 16 residues. V gave up 5 bases and J gave up 2 bases, with 16 bases separating them. CDR1 is SGHTA and CDR2 is FQGNSA in the germline V gene.

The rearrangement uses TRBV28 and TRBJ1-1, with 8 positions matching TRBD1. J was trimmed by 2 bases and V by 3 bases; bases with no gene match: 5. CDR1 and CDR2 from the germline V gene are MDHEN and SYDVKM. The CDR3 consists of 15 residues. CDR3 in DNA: TGTGCCAGCAGTTTGGCCGGACAGGGTAACACTGAAGCTTTCTTT. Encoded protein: CASSLAGQGNTEAFF.

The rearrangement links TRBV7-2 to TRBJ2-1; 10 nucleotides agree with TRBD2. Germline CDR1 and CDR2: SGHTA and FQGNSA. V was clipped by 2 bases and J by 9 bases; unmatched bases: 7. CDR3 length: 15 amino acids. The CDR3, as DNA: TGTGCCAGCAGCTTAATGCTAGCGGGAGTCGGTGAGCAGTTCTTC. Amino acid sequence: CASSLMLAGVGEQFF.

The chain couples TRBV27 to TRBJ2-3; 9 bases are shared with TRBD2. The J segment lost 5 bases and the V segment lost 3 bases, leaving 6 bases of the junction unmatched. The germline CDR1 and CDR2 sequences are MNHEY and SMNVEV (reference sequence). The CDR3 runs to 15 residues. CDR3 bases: TGTGCCAGCAGTTTCTTAGCGGGAGTAGGAGATACGCAGTATTTT. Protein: CASSFLAGVGDTQYF.

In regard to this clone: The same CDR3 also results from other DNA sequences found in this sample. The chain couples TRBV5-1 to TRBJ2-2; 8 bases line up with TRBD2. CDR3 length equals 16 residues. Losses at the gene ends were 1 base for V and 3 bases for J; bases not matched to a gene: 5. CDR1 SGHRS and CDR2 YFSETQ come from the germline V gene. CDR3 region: CASSLLAGTDTGELFF. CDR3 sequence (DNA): TGCGCCAGCAGCTTGTTAGCGGGAACGGACACCGGGGAGCTGTTTTTT.

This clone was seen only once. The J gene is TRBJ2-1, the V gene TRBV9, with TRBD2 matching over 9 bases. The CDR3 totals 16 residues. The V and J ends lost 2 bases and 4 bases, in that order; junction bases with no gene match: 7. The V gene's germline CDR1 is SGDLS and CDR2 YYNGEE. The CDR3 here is CASSVGLAGFYNEQFF. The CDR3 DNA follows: TGTGCCAGCAGCGTCGGCCTAGCGGGGTTTTACAATGAGCAGTTCTTC.

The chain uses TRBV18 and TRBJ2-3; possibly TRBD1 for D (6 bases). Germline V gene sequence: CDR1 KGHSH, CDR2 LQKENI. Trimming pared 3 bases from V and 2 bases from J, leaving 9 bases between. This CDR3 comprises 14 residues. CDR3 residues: CASSPDRYTDTQYF. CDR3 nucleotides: TGTGCCAGCTCACCCGACAGGTACACAGATACGCAGTATTTT.

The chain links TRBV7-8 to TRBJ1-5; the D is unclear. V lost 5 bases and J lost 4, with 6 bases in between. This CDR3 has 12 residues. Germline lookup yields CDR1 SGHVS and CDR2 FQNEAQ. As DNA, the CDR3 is TGTGCCAGCAGCCCGCGAAATCAGCCCCAGCATTTT. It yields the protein CASSPRNQPQHF.

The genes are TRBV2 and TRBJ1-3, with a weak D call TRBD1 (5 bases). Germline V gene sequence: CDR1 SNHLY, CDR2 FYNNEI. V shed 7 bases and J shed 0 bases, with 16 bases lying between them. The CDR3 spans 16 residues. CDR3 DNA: TGTGCCAGCACCCCAGACAGACCTTACTCTGGAAACACCATATATTTT. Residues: CASTPDRPYSGNTIYF.

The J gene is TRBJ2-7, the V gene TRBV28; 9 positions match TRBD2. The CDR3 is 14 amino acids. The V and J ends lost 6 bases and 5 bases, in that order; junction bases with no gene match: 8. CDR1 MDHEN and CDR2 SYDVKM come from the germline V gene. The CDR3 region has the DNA TGTGCCAGCAGATTAGCGGGAGCGGTAAACGAGCAGTACTTC. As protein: CASRLAGAVNEQYF. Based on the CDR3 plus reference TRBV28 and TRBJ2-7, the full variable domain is DVKVTQSSRYLVKRTGEKVFLECVQDMDHENMFWYRQDPGLGLRLIYFSYDVKMKEKGDIPEGYSVSREKKERFSLILESASTNQTSMYLCASRLAGAVNEQYFGPGTRLTVT.

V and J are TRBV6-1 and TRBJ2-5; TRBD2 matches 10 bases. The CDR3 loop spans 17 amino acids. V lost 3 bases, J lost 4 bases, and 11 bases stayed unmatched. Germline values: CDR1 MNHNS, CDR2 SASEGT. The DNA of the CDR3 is TGTGCCAGCAGTGACCCGCGGGCTAGCGGGAGAGGAGAGACCCAGTACTTC. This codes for CASSDPRASGRGETQYF.

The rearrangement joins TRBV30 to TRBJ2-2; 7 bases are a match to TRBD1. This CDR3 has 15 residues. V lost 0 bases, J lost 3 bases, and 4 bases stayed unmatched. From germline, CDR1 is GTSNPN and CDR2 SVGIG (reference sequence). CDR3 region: CAWSVGQGDTGELFF. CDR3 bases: TGTGCCTGGAGTGTAGGTCAGGGGGACACCGGGGAGCTGTTTTTT.

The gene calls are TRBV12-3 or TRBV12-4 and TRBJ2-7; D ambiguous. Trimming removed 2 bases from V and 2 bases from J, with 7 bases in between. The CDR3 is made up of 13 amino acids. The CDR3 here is CASSLRGAYEQYF. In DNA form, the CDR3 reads TGTGCCAGCAGTTTAAGAGGAGCCTACGAGCAGTACTTC.

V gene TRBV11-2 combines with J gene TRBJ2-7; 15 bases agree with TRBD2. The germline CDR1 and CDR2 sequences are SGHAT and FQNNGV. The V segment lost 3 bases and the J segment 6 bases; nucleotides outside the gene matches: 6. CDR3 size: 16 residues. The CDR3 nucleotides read TGTGCCAGCAGCTTCCTAGGACTAGCGGGAGGGCTCGAGCAGTACGTC. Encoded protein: CASSFLGLAGGLEQYV.

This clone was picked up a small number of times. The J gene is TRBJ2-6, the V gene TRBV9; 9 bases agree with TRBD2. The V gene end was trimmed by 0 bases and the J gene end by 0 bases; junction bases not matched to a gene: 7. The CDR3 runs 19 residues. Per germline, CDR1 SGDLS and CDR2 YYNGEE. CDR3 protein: CASSVVGGSGSSGANVLTF. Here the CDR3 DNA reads TGTGCCAGCAGCGTAGTCGGGGGTAGCGGGAGCTCTGGGGCCAACGTCCTGACTTTC.

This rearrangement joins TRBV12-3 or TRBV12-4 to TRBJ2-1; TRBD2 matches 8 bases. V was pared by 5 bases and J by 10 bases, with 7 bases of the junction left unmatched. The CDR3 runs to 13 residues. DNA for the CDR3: TGTGCCAGCAGTCCCATCCTAGCGGGCGAGCAGTTCTTC. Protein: CASSPILAGEQFF.